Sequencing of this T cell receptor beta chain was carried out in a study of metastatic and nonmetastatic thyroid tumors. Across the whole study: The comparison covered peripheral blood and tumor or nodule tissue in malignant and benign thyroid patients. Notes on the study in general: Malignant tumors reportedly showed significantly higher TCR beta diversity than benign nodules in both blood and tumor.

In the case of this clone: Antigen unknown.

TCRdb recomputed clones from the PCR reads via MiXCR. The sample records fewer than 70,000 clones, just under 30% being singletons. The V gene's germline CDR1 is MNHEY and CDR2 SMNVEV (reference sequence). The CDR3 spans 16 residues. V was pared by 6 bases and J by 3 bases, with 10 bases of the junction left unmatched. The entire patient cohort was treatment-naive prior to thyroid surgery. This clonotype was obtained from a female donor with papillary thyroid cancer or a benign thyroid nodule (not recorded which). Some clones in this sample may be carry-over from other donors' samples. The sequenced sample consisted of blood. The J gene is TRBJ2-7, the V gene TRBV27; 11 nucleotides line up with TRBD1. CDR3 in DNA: TGTGCCAGCAGCCGACTCCGGGACAGGGGGGTCTACGAGCAGTACTTC. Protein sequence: CASSRLRDRGVYEQYF.